The entry below describes one T cell receptor (beta chain). This sample stems from a study of shared clonotypes between healthy human individuals. Naive CD8 cells lacked CD45RO, underwent positive selection for CCR7 and left out terminally differentiated effector memory CD45RA+ cells. Sequencing was performed with immunoSEQ multiplex PCR; in TCRdb, only in-frame clones are kept and a portion is missing. Of around 640,000 clones in the sample, 90% to 97% were seen once. CDR1 LGHNA and CDR2 YNFKEQ come from the germline V gene. V shed 2 bases and J 2 bases; nucleotides not matched to a gene: 8. There are 16 residues in the CDR3.

This chain joins TRBV4-2 and TRBJ2-7, with TRBD2 matching 8 bases. Input material: naive CD8+ T cells sorted from blood. This sequence originates from a woman in her twenties or thirties in good health. The CDR3 coding sequence is TGTGCCAGCAGCCAACCTTTCTCGGGAGGGCCCTACGAGCAGTACTTC. The encoded protein is CASSQPFSGGPYEQYF.